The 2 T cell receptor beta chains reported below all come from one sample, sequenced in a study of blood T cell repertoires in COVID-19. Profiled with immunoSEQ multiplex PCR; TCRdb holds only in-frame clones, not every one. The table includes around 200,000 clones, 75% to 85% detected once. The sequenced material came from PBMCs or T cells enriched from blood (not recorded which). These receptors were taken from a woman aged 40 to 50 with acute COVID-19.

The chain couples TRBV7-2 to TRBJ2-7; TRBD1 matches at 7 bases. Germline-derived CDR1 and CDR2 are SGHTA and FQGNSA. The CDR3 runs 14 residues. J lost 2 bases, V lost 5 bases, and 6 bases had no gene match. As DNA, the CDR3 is TGTGCCAGCAGCCTCGGACAGGATACCTACGAGCAGTACTTC. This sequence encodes CASSLGQDTYEQYF.

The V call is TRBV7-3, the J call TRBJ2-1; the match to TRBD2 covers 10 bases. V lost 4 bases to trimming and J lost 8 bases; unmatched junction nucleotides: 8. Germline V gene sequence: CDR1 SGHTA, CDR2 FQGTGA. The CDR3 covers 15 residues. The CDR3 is CASSSGLAAVDEQFF. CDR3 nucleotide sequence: TGTGCCAGCAGCTCCGGACTAGCGGCAGTTGATGAGCAGTTCTTC.